Here is one T cell receptor (beta chain) with its context. Its antigen is as yet unknown. CDR3 length equals 16 residues. Germline V CDR1 and CDR2: LGHNA, YNFKEQ. J was trimmed by 4 bases and V by 0 bases; bases with no gene match: 5. This specimen belongs to a study of shared clonotypes between healthy human individuals. Broader study findings: The study found lower generation probabilities in non-shared clonotypes than in those shared by all four donors. The authors sampled blood alone, and tissue repertoires likely differ.

Investigators spread the genomic DNA of each subset evenly over several immunoSEQ plates. Replicate PCRs for sorted subsets used around 190 ng DNA; this equaled around 28,000 T cell genomes. Assay: immunoSEQ multiplex PCR; the TCRdb copy retains only in-frame clones and omits some. Of around 700,000 clones listed, about 74% were seen once; the top ten hold under 2%. This rearrangement joins TRBV4-2 to TRBJ2-1; 8 positions agree with TRBD2. Sequencing was carried out using memory CD4+ T cells sorted from blood. Subset specified: CD45RA-negative fraction. This TCR derives from a young woman in good health. This CDR3 is CASSQDRREGYNEQFF. CDR3 bases: TGTGCCAGCAGCCAAGATCGTCGGGAGGGATACAATGAGCAGTTCTTC.